What follows describes a single T cell receptor beta chain. The use of a sample-barcoded 5' primer and a J-beta primer mix characterized a second PCR of roughly 7 to 11 cycles. TCRdb processed the 5' RACE reads anew with MiXCR; each CDR3 protein has one entry. The sample shows about 1.4 million distinct CDR3 sequences, 45% to 70% of them seen only once. V was clipped by 1 base and J by 0 bases, with 17 bases between them. The germline V gene has CDR1 SGDLS and CDR2 YYNGEE. The CDR3 totals 17 residues. This sample stems from a study of blood T cells in healthy people across ages. This sequence joins TRBV9 and TRBJ2-7, with a tentative D call TRBD2 (6 bases). The TCR comes from a man younger than 35 in good health. Sample: blood. The CDR3 DNA follows: TGTGCCAGCAGCGTATCGGACGGGGTCGGGAGCTCCTACGAGCAGTACTTC. Encoded protein: CASSVSDGVGSSYEQYF.